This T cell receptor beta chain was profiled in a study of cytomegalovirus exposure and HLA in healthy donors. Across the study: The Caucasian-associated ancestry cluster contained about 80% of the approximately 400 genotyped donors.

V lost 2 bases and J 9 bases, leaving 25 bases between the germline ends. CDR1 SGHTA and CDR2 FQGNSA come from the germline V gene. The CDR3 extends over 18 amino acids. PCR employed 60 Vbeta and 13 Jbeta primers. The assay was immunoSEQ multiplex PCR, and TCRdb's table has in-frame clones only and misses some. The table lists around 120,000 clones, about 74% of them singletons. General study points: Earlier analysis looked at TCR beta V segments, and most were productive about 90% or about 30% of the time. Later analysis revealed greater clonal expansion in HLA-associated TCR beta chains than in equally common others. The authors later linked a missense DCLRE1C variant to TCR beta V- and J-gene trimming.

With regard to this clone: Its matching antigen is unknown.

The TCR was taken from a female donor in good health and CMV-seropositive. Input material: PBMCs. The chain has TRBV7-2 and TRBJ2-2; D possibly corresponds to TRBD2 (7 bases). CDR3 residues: CASSLTRPSGTLGRELFF. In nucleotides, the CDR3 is TGTGCCAGCAGCTTAACCCGCCCCAGCGGGACACTTGGAAGGGAGCTGTTTTTT.